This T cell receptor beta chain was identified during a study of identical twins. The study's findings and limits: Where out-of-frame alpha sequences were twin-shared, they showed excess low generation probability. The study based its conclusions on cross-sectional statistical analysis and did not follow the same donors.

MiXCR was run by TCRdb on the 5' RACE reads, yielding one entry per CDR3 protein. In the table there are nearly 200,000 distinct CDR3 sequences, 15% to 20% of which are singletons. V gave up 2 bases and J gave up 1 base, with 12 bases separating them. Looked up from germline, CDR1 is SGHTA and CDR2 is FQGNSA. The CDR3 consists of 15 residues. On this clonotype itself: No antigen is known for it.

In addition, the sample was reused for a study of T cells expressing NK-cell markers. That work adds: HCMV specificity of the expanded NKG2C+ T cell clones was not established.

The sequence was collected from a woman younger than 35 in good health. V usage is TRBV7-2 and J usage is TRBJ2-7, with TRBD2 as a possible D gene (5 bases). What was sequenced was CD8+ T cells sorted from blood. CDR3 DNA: TGTGCCAGCAGCTTATATTACGGGAAGTCCTACGAGCAGTACTTC. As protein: CASSLYYGKSYEQYF.